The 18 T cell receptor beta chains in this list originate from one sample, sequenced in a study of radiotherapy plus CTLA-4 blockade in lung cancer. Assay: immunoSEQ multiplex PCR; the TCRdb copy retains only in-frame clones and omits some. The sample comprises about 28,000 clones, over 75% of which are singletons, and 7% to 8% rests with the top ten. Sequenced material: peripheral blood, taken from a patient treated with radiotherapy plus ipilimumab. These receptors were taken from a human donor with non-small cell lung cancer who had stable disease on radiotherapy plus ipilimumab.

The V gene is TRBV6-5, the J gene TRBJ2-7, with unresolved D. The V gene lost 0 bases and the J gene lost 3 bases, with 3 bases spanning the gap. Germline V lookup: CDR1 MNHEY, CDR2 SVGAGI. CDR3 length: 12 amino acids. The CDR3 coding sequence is TGTGCCAGCAGTTACTCTGACTACGAGCAGTACGTC. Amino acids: CASSYSDYEQYV.

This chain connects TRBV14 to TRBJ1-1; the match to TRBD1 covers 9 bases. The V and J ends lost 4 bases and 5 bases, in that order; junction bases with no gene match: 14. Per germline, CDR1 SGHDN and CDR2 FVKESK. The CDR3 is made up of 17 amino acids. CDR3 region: CASSPLTGGRPYTEAFF. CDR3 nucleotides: TGTGCCAGCAGCCCCCTTACAGGGGGCCGACCTTATACTGAAGCTTTCTTT.

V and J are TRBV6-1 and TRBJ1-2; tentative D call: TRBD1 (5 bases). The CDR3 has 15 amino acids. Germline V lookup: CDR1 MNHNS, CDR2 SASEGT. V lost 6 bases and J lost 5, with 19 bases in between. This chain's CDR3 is CASSLSGTGTYGYTF. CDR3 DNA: TGTGCCAGCAGCTTGTCCGGGACGGGTACTTATGGCTACACCTTC.

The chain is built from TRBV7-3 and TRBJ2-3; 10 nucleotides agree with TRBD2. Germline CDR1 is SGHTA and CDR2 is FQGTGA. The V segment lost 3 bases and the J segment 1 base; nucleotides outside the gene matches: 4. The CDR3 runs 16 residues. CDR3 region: CASSLVAGGRTDTQYF. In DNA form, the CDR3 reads TGTGCCAGCAGCTTGGTAGCGGGGGGCCGCACAGATACGCAGTATTTT.

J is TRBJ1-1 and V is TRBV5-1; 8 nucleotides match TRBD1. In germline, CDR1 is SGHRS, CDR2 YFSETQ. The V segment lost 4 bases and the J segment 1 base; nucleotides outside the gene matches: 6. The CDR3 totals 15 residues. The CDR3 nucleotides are TGCGCCAGCAGCAGACAGGGGATGGGGAACACTGAAGCTTTCTTT. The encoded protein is CASSRQGMGNTEAFF.

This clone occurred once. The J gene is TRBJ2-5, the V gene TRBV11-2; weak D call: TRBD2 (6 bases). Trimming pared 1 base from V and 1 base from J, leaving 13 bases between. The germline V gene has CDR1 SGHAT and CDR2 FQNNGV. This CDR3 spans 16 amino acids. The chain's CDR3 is CASSLGRRGAQETQYF. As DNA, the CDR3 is TGTGCCAGCAGCTTAGGTCGGCGGGGTGCCCAAGAGACCCAGTACTTC.

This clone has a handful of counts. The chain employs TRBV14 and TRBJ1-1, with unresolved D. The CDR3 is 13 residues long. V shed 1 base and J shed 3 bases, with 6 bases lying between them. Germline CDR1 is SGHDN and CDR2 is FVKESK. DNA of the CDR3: TGTGCCAGCAGCCAAGTGGTGGACACTGAAGCTTTCTTT. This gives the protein CASSQVVDTEAFF.

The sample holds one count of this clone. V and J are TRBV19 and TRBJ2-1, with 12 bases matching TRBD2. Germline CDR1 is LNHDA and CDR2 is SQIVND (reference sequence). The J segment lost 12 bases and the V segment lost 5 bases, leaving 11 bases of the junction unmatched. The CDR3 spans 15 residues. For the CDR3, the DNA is TGTGCCAGTAGTCGCCCTAGCGGGGGGGGGCTGGCGCAGTTCTTC. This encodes CASSRPSGGGLAQFF.

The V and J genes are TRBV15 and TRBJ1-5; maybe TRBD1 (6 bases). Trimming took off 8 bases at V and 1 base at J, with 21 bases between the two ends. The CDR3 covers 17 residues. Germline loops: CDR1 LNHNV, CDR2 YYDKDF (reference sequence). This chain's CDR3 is CATSDRGGGTSNQPQHF. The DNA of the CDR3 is TGTGCCACCTCGGATCGAGGGGGAGGGACGAGCAATCAGCCCCAGCATTTT.

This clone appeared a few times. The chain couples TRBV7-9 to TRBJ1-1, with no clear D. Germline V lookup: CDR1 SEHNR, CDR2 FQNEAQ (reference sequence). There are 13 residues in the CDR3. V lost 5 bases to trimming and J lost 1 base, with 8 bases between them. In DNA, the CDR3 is TGTGCCAGCAGCGAAACAGCGAACACTGAAGCTTTCTTT. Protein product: CASSETANTEAFF. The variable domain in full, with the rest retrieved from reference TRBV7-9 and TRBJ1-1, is DTGVSQNPRHKITKRGQNVTFRCDPISEHNRLYWYRQTLGQGPEFLTYFQNEAQLEKSRLLSDRFSAERPKGSFSTLEIQRTEQGDSAMYLCASSETANTEAFFGQGTRLTVV.

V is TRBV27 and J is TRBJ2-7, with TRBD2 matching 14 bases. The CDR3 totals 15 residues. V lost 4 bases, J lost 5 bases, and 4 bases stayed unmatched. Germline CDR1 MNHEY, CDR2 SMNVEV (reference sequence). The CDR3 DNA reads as TGTGCCAGCAGTTCAGGGACTAGCGGGGGCAACGAGCAGTACTTC. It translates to CASSSGTSGGNEQYF.

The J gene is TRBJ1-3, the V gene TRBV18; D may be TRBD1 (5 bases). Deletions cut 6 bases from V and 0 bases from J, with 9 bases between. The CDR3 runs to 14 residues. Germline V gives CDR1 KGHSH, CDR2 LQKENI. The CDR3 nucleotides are TGTGCCAGCTCCACAGGATCCTCTGGAAACACCATATATTTT. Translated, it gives CASSTGSSGNTIYF.

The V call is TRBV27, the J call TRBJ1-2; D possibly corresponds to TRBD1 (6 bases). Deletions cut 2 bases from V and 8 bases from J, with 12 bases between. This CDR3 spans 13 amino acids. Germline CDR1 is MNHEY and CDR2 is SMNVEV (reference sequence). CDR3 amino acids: CASSLGGAWGYTF. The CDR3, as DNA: TGTGCCAGCAGTTTAGGGGGCGCGTGGGGCTACACCTTC.

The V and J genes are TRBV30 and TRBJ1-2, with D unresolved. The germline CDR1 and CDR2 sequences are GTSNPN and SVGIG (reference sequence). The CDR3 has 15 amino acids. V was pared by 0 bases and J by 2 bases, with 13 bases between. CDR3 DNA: TGTGCCTGGAGTGTAAGGACGGCCGGAAACTATGGCTACACCTTC. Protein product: CAWSVRTAGNYGYTF. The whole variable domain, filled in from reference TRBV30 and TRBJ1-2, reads SQTIHQWPATLVQPVGSPLSLECTVEGTSNPNLYWYRQAAGRGLQLLFYSVGIGQISSEVPQNLSASRPQDRQFILSSKKLLLSDSGFYLCAWSVRTAGNYGYTFGSGTRLTVV.

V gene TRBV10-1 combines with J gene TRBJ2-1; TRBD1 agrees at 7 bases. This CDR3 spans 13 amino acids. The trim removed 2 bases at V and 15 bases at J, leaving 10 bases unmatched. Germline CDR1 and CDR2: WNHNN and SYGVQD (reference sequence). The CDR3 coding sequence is TGCGCCAGCAGTGAGCAGGGGGTGGGGGTGCCGTTCTTC. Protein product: CASSEQGVGVPFF.

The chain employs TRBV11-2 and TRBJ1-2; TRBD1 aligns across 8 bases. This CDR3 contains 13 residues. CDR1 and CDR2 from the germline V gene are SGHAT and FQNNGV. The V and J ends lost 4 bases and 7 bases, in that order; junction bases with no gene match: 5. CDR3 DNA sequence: TGTGCCAGCAGCTGGGACAGGCCGTCTGGCTACACCTTC. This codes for CASSWDRPSGYTF.

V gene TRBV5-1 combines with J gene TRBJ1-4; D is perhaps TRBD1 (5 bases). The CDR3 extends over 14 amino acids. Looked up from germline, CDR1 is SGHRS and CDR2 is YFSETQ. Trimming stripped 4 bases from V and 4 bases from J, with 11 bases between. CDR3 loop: CASSPRDGNEKLFF. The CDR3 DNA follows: TGCGCCAGCAGCCCCCGGGACGGTAATGAAAAACTGTTTTTT.

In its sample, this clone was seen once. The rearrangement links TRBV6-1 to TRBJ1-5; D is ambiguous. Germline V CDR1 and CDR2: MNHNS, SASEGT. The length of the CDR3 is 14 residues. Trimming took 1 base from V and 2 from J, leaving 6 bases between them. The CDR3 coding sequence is TGTGCCAGCAGTGAAGGTACAGGCAATCAGCCCCAGCATTTT. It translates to CASSEGTGNQPQHF.